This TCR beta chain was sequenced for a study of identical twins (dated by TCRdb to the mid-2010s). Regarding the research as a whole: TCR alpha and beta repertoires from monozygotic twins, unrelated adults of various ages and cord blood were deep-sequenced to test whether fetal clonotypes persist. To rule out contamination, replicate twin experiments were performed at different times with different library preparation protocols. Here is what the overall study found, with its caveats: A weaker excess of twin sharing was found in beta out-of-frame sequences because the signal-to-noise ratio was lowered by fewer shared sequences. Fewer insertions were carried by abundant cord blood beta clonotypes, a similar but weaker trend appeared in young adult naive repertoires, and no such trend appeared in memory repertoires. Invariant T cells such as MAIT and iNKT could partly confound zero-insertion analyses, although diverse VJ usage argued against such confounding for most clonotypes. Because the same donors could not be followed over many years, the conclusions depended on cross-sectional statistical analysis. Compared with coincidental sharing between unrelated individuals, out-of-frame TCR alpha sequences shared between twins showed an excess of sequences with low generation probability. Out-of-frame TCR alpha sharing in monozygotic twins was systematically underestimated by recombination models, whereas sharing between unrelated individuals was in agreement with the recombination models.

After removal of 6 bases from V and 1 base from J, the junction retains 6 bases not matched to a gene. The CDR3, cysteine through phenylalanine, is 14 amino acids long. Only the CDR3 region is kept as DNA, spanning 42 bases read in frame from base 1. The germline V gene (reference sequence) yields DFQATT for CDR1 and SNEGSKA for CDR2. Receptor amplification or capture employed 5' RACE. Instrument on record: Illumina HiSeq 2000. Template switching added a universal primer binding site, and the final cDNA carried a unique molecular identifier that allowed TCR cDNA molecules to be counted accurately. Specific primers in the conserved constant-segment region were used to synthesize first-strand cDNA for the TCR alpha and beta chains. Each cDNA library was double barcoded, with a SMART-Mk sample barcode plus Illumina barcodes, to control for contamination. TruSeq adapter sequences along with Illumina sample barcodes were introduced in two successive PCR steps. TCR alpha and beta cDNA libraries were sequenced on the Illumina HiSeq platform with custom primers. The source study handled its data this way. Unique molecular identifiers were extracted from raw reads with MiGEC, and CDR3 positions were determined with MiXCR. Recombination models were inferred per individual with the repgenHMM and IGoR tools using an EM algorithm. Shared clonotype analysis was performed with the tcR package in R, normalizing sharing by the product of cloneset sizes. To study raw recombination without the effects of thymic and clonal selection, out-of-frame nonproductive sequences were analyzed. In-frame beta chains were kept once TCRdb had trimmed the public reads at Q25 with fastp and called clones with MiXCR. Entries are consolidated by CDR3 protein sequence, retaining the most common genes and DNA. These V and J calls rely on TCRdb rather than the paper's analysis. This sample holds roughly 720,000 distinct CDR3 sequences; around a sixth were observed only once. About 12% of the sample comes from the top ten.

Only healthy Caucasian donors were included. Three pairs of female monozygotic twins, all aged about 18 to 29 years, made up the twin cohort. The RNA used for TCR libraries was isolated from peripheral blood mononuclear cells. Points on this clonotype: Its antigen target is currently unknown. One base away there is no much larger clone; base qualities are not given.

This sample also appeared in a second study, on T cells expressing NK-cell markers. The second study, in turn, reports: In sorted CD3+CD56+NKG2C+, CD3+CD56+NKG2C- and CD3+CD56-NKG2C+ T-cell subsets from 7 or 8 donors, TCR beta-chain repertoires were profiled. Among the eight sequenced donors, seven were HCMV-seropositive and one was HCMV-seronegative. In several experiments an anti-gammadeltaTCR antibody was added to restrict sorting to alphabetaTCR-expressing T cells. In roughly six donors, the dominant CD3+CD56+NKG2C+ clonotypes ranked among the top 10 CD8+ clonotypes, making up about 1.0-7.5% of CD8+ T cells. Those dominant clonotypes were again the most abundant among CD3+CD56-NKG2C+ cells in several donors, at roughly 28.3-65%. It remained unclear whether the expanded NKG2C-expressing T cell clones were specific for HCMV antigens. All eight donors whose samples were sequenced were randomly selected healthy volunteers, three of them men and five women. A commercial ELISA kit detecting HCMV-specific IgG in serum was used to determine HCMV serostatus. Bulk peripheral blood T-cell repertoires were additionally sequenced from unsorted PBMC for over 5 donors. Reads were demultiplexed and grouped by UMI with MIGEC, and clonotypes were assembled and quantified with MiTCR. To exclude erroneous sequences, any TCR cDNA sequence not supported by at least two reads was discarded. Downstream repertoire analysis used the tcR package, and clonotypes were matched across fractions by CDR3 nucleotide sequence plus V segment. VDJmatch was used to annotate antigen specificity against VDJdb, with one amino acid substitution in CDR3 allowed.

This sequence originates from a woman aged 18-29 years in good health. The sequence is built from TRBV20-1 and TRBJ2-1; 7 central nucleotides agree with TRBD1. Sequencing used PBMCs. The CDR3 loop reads CSAHKGASYNEQFF. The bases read TGCAGTGCCCATAAGGGGGCGTCCTACAATGAGCAGTTCTTC.